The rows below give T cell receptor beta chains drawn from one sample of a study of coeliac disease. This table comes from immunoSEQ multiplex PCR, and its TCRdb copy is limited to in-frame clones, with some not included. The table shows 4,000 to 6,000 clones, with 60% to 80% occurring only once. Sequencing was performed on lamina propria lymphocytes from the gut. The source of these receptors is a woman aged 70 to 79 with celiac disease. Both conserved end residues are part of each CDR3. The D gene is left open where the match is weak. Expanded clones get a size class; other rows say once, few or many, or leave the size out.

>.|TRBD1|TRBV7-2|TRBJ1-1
CASSLGGTGYTEAFF
TGTGCCAGCAGCCTTGGCGGGACAGGCTACACTGAAGCTTTCTTT
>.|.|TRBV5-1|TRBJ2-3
CASSLGVRGDTQYF
TGCGCCAGCAGCTTGGGAGTGAGAGGGGATACGCAGTATTTT
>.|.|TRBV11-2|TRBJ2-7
CASSSYYEQYF
TGTGCCAGCAGCTCTTACTACGAGCAGTACTTC
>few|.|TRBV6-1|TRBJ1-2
CASSEATRVYGYTF
TGTGCCAGCAGTGAAGCTACCCGGGTCTATGGCTACACCTTC
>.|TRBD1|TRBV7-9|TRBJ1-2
CASSLTGQGYYGYTF
TGTGCCAGCAGCTTAACCGGACAGGGCTACTATGGCTACACCTTC
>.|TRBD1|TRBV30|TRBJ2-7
CAWSADRGSHEQYF
TGTGCCTGGAGTGCGGACAGGGGATCCCACGAGCAGTACTTC
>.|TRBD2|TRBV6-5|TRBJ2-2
CASSYRPGGLTGELFF
TGTGCCAGCAGTTATCGTCCGGGGGGGCTCACCGGGGAGCTGTTTTTT
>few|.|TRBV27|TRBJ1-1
CASSLSRNTEAFF
TGTGCCAGCAGTTTATCCAGAAACACTGAAGCTTTCTTT
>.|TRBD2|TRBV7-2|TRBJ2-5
CASSLGVSGGLGATQYF
TGTGCCAGCAGCTTAGGGGTTAGCGGGGGGCTTGGGGCGACCCAGTACTTC
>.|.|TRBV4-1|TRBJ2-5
CASSAIGETQYF
TGCGCCAGCAGCGCGATTGGTGAGACCCAGTACTTC
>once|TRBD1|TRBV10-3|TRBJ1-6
CAISESIDRGNSPLHF
TGTGCCATCAGTGAGTCGATCGACAGGGGTAATTCACCCCTCCACTTT
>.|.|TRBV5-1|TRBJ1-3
CASSSRVRTRDTYSGNTIYF
TGCGCCAGCAGCTCGCGTGTCCGGACAAGGGACACGTACTCTGGAAACACCATATATTTT
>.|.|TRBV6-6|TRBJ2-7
CASSYVYEQYF
TGTGCCAGCAGTTACGTGTACGAGCAGTACTTC
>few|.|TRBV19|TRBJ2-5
CASSPKAGFGETQYF
TGTGCCAGTAGTCCCAAAGCAGGTTTTGGAGAGACCCAGTACTTC
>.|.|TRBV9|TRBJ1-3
CASSVASGIGNTIYF
TGTGCCAGCAGCGTAGCATCAGGGATCGGAAACACCATATATTTT
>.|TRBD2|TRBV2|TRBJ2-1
CASSGAGLAGPSYNEQFF
TGTGCCAGCAGCGGGGCGGGACTAGCGGGGCCATCCTACAATGAGCAGTTCTTC
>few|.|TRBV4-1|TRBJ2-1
CASSQVANEQFF
TGCGCCAGCAGCCAAGTGGCCAATGAGCAGTTCTTC
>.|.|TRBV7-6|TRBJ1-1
CASSLDPSETNTEAFF
TGTGCCAGCAGCTTAGATCCCTCTGAGACTAACACTGAAGCTTTCTTT
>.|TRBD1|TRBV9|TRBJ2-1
CASSVGGTGVNEQFF
TGTGCCAGCAGCGTAGGAGGGACAGGGGTGAATGAGCAGTTCTTC
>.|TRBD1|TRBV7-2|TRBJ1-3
CASSSGQGAGNTIYF
TGTGCCAGCAGCTCGGGACAGGGGGCTGGAAACACCATATATTTT
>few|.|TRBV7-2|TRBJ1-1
CASSLGSGPDTEAFF
TGTGCCAGCAGCTTAGGATCAGGGCCGGACACTGAAGCTTTCTTT
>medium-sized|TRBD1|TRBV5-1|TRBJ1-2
CASSSEGAGWYGYTF
TGCGCCAGCAGCTCAGAGGGGGCAGGATGGTATGGCTACACCTTC
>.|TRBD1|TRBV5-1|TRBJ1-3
CASSFNAGGTGNTIYF
TGCGCCAGCAGCTTTAACGCAGGGGGCACGGGAAACACCATATATTTT
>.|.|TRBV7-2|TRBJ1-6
CASSLGASNSPLHF
TGTGCCAGCAGCTTAGGTGCCAGTAATTCACCCCTCCACTTT
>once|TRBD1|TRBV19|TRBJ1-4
CASSLSGGRTGGREKLFF
TGTGCCAGTAGCTTATCGGGGGGTCGGACAGGGGGTCGTGAAAAACTGTTTTTT
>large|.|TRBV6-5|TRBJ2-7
CASSPGDRTVGEQYF
TGTGCCAGCAGTCCCGGCGACAGGACGGTGGGCGAGCAGTACTTC
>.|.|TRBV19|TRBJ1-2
CASRDYGYTF
TGTGCCAGCCGGGACTATGGCTACACCTTC
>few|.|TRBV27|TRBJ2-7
CATSPLGQLSYEQYF
TGTGCCACCTCGCCACTGGGCCAGCTTTCCTACGAGCAGTACTTC
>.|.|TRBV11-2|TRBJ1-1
CASSSQVTENTEAFF
TGTGCCAGCAGCAGCCAGGTAACCGAAAACACTGAAGCTTTCTTT
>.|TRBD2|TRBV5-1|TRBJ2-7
CASSLANGGDYEQYF
TGCGCCAGCAGCTTGGCCAACGGGGGGGACTACGAGCAGTACTTC
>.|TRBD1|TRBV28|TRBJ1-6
CASRARNRGSPLHF
TGTGCCAGCAGGGCACGAAACAGGGGTTCACCCCTCCACTTT
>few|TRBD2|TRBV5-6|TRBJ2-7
CASSYGSGGVSYEQYF
TGTGCCAGCAGCTACGGGAGCGGGGGGGTCTCCTACGAGCAGTACTTC
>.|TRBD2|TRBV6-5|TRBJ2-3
CASGLAGSTDTQYF
TGTGCCAGCGGACTAGCGGGCAGCACAGATACGCAGTATTTT
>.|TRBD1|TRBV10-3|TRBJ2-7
CASPRVGTGPYEQYF
TGTGCCTCCCCGCGAGTAGGGACAGGGCCCTACGAGCAGTACTTC
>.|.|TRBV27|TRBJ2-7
CASSSGTNYEQYF
TGTGCCAGCAGTTCAGGGACAAACTACGAGCAGTACTTC
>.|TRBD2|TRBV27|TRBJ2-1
CASKRGGASNEQFF
TGTGCCAGCAAACGGGGGGGGGCCTCCAATGAGCAGTTCTTC
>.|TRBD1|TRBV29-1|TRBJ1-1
CSASGQGFLAFF
TGCAGCGCGTCGGGACAGGGGTTTTTGGCTTTCTTT
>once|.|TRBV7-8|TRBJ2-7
CASSPGTSRQYF
TGTGCCAGCAGCCCCGGGACTTCTCGGCAGTACTTC